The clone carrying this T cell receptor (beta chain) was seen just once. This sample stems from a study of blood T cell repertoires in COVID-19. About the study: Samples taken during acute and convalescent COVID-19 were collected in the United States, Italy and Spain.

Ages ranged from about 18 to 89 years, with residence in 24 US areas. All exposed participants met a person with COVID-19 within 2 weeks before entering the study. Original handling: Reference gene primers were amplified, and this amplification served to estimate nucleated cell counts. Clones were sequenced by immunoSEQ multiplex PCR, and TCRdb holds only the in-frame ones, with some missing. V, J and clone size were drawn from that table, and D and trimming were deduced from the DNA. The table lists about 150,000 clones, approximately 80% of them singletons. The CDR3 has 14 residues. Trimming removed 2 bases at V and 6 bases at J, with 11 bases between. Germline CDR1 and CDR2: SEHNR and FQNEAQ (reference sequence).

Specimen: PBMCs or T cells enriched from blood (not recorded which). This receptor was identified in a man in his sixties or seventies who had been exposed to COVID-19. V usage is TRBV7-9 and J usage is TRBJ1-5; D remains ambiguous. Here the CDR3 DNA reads TGTGCCAGCAGCTTAAGCGGTGGCGGTCAGCCCCAGCATTTT. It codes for CASSLSGGGQPQHF. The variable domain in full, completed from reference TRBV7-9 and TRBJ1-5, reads DTGVSQNPRHKITKRGQNVTFRCDPISEHNRLYWYRQTLGQGPEFLTYFQNEAQLEKSRLLSDRFSAERPKGSFSTLEIQRTEQGDSAMYLCASSLSGGGQPQHFGDGTRLSIL.